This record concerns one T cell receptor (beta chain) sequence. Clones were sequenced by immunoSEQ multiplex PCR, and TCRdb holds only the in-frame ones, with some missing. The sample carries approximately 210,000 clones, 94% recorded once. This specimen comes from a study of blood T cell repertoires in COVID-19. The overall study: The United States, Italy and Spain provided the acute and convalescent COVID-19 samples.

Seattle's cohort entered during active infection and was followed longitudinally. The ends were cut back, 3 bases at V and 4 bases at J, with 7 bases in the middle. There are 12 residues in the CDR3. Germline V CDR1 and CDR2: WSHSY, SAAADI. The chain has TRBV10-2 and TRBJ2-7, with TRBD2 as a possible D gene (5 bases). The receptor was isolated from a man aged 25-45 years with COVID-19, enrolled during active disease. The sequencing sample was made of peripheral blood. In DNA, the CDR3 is TGCGCCAGCAGTGATGAGGGTTACGAGCAGTACTTC. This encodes CASSDEGYEQYF.